One sample yielded the 2 T cell receptor beta chains listed below, sequenced in a study of monozygotic twins with inflammatory bowel disease. TCRdb reprocessed the 5' RACE reads; each CDR3 protein has one entry and no DNA is given. Its table records 400,000 to 500,000 distinct CDR3 sequences. Sequencing input: blood. These receptors originate from a human donor with ulcerative colitis or Crohn's disease, or a healthy co-twin of an affected twin (not recorded which).

V and J are TRBV15 and TRBJ2-7. The CDR3 length is 15 residues. CDR1 LNHNV and CDR2 YYDKDF come from the germline V gene (reference sequence). This chain's CDR3 is CATSRVWADSYEQYF.

The chain has TRBV24-1 and TRBJ2-1. The CDR3 spans 15 residues. Germline loops: CDR1 KGHDR, CDR2 SFDVKD. This CDR3 reads CATSDEQGSYNEQFF.